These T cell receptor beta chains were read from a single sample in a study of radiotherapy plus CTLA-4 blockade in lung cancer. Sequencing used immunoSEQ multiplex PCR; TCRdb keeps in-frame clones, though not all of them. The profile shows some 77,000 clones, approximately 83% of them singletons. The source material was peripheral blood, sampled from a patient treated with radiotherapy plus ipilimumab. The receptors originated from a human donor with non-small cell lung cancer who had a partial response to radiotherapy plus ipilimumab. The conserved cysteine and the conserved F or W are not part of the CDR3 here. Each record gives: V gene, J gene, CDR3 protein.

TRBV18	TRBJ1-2	ASSLLIVAERGYGYT
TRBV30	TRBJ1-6	AWSYAGPLH
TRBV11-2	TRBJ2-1	ASSLDIWTSGEQF
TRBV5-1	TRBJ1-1	ASSLGDYKAF
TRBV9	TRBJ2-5	ASSVEGAIGETQY
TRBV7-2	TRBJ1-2	ASSTWDRWNYGYT
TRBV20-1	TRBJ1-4	SAWTGEKLF
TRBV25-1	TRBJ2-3	ASRGGVWGTDTQY
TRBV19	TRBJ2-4	ASSMGARWAKNIQY
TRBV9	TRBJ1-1	ASSGGQPNTEAF
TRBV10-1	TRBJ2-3	ASRSQRSETDTQY
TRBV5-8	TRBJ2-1	ASSRLGTSGLYNEQF
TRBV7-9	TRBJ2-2	APKVAGDHGELF
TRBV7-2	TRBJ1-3	ASSRPGGGVSGNTIY
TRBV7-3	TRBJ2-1	ASSPYGARSSEQF
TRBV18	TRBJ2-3	ASSPPSLTDTQY
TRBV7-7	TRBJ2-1	ASSRGGQGYNEQF
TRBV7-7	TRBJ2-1	ASSPRTGGSYNEQF
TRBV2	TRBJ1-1	ARGGQGLLNTEAF
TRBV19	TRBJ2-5	ASSTEETQY
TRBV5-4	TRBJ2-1	ASSPSSGRYNEQF
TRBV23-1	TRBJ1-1	ASSQLIEGQGSSVRGTEAF
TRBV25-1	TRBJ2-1	ASSLAGSNEQF
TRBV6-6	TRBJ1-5	ASSYSGRGYNQPQH
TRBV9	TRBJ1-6	ASSVEAQGQYLEHSPLH
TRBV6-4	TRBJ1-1	ASSAGTEAF
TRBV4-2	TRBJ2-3	ASSQEGQGGDTQY
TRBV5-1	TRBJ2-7	ASSWDSTYEQY
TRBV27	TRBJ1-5	ASSLARGADQPQH
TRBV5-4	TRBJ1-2	ASSFIGGPGRGYT
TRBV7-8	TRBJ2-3	ASSSRDYTDTQY
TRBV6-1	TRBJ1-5	ASRREDSSNQPQH
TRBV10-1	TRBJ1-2	ASNGGGTNGYT
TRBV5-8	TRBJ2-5	ASSPKSGTGEETQY
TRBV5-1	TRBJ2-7	ASSLDRGLSYEQY
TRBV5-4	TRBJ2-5	ASSLESGKETQY
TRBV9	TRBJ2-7	ASSVGGTVYEQY
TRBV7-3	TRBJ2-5	ASSPSGLGETQY
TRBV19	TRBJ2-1	ASSFGSGIDEQF
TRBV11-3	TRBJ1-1	ASSTTGSSTEAF
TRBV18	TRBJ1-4	ASSPESVGQPNEKLF
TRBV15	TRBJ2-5	ATSSPRGVWETQY
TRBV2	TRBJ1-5	ASSEAYSNQPQH
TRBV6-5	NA	ASSYGTEESSYEQY
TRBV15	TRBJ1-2	ATSRDPTGDYGYT
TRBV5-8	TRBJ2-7	ASSPRVYEQY
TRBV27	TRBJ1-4	ASSLSKGQGATNEKLF
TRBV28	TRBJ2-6	ASSLRTSGANVLT
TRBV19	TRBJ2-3	ASSTARLAGGTDTQY
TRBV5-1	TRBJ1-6	ASSLRQAHSPLH
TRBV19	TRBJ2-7	ASSIETYSYEQY
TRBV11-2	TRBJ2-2	ASSPLGLAGGLTTGELF
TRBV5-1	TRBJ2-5	ASSEAETQY
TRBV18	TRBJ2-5	ASSPPSRETQY
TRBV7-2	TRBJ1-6	ASSVRGQGYNSPLH